This T cell receptor (beta chain) came from a study of OX40 agonist ivuxolimab in advanced cancers. Study summary: The study enrolled dose-escalation patients with hepatocellular carcinoma, melanoma, renal cell or head and neck cancer. Study observations and caveats: The antigens recognized by the expanded peripheral T cells, that is their antigen specificity, were not determined.

Profiled with immunoSEQ multiplex PCR; TCRdb holds only in-frame clones, not every one. This sample has almost 50,000 clones, with approximately 79% found just once. The CDR3 has 15 residues. The germline gives CDR1 SGHTA, CDR2 FQGNSA. V was trimmed by 5 bases and J by 6 bases, leaving 16 bases between them. A note on this clone: Its cognate antigen is unknown.

The material was CD4+ or CD8+ T cells sorted from blood, obtained in a trial of the OX40 agonist ivuxolimab. The TCR comes from an adult with an advanced solid tumor such as melanoma, head and neck, liver or kidney cancer. J is TRBJ2-2 and V is TRBV7-2; D is uncertain. CDR3 coding DNA: TGTGCCAGCAGCCCCCTTAATAGCTCCCCCGGGGAGCTGTTTTTT. Translation: CASSPLNSSPGELFF.